This TCR beta chain was recovered during a study of regulatory T cells in long-lasting Graves disease (dated by TCRdb to 2020 to 2023). Regarding the study in general: Newly diagnosed Graves' disease patients had taken antithyroid drugs for less than 3 months. The study was registered as a clinical trial and conducted in China. Persistent Graves' disease patients were compared with newly diagnosed Graves' disease patients by peripheral blood TCR sequencing and RNA sequencing. A total of about 33 samples underwent TCR sequencing, from 13 patients with persistent Graves' disease and 20 or so patients with newly diagnosed Graves' disease. What the study reported, not specific to this receptor: Patients with persistent disease shared more public clonotypes (fewer than 3,000) than newly diagnosed patients did (approximately 990). The authors noted that the small sample size was a limitation that may lower accuracy. Only the TCR beta chain was sequenced and analyzed. Only peripheral blood was studied, because thyroid tissue, the primary lesion, was inaccessible. TRBV28, TRBJ1-2 and TRBJ2-5 were preferentially used in persistent disease, while TRBV20-1 and TRBJ2-1 were favored in newly diagnosed disease. Lower TCR Shannon entropy and fewer highly expanded clones were observed in persistent Graves' disease patients than in newly diagnosed patients, which suggested clonal expansion.

This clonotype showed up many times. Its antigen target is currently unknown. The input lacks base qualities; no much larger clone sits a single base away. The germline V gene supplies CDR1 SGHRS and CDR2 YFSETQ. V is trimmed back by 5 bases and J by 0 bases, and the junction contains 4 bases that no gene match accounts for. There are 15 amino acids in the CDR3, from cysteine to phenylalanine inclusive. The retained sequence is limited to the CDR3, 45 bases, with the frame set at the first base. Library generation was performed with multiplex PCR. TCRdb lists the instrument as Illumina HiSeq 4000. iRepertoire HTBI primers and Arm-PCR amplification of CDR3 regions were used to construct TCR beta libraries. PCR products were gel purified before sequencing. Processing in the source paper ran as follows. Gene usage analysis of CDR3 amino acid clonotypes used the roughly 60 TRBV and some 15 TRBJ segments found across samples. COPE and FqMerger were used to merge the filtered high-quality paired reads into contigs. BLAST was used to align contigs to the IMGT TRBV, TRBD and TRBJ reference genes, and CDR3 was defined following IMGT. Highly expanded clones were defined as clonotypes with a frequency above 0.1%. Shannon entropy was used to measure repertoire diversity, and the Gini coefficient was used to measure V-J evenness. A clonotype found in more than one individual was treated as public. The public reads were reprocessed in TCRdb via fastp at Q25 and MiXCR, keeping in-frame beta chains. CDR3 protein duplicates are merged, each entry listing the most common genes and DNA. The V and J calls reflect TCRdb's pipeline rather than the authors' work. A total of over 450,000 distinct CDR3 sequences appear in this sample, around 11% of them only once. Of the sample, 8% to 10% is held by the ten largest clones.

The sample's time point label, decoded: newly diagnosed GD, antithyroid drugs for less than 3 months. For both TCR sequencing and RNA sequencing, RNA was extracted from PBMCs in TRIzol. The diagnosis of Graves' disease was made according to American Thyroid Association guidelines. Recruitment of patients was carried out at an endocrinology department in Xi'an, China. Each patient gave approximately 9.7 milliliters of peripheral blood, collected in an EDTA anticoagulant tube. Ficoll Paque Plus density gradient separation was used to isolate PBMCs, and no further T cell sorting was performed. RNA quality was checked with an Agilent 2100 Bioanalyzer and agarose gel, and concentration with a NanoDrop 2000. Separately, the same data were catalogued under a study of T cells in Graves' hyperthyroidism and ophthalmopathy. The second investigation adds: Stable Graves' hyperthyroidism was defined as the absence of progression to ophthalmopathy over 18 months of follow-up. Hyperthyroidism patients were newly diagnosed, had a disease duration of under 2 months, and were aged 18 to 65 years. The study excluded patients with uncontrolled infections, other autoimmune diseases, pregnancy or lactation. Diagnoses relied on clinical symptoms, serum thyroxine and TRAb, thyroid ultrasound and orbital computed tomography. The TCR CDR3 was subjected to a first round of RT-PCR using the HTBI primer set and the Qiagen OneStep RT-PCR kit. Most expanded thyroid clonotypes (frequency above 0.001) were also detected in blood, a finding suggesting that blood repertoires may reflect thyroid immune responses. A 13 V-J signature model separated ophthalmopathy from stable hyperthyroidism, with approximately 86% sensitivity and 81.08% specificity in cross-validation and 80%/75% in testing. In validation, the model predicted progression to ophthalmopathy a median of around six months before onset, with approximately 71% sensitivity and roughly 79% specificity. A discovery cohort of approximately 100 patients, about 40 with Graves' ophthalmopathy and 55 to 60 with stable Graves' hyperthyroidism, was used to find distinguishing TCR V-J signatures. Prospective prediction of ophthalmopathy was tested in an independent validation cohort of fewer than 20 hyperthyroidism patients and some 17 patients who later progressed to ophthalmopathy. The 100 discovery patients were randomly split 7:3 into training and test sets. The study also compared thyroid tissue and blood T-cell repertoires from several Graves' hyperthyroidism patients. Once sampling was done, hyperthyroidism patients were given methimazole at a starting dose of 30 mg daily, whereas ophthalmopathy patients were given high-dose intravenous methylprednisolone. The libraries were constructed in a second round of multiplex PCR and then size-selected and purified. Libraries were sequenced paired-end with 100 bp reads on an Illumina HiSeq2000. SOAPnuke was used to process the raw data, throwing out any read that contained adapters or uncalled bases, had a mean Phred below 15, or lacked an exact constant-primer or identifier match. High-quality paired reads were merged using COPE v1.2.5, and each unique nucleotide sequence was defined as a clonotype. MiTCR v1.1 was used to align the clonotypes against IMGT TRBV, TRBD and TRBJ reference segments. The analysis was restricted to V-J combinations with a frequency above 0.0001, which together covered 99.2% of the repertoires. The TCS score was defined as the ratio of F50 (clonal expansion) to E x V (chaos), calculated using BLOSUM62-based TCRdist between CDR3 peptides within each V-J. Welch's t-statistics and random forest reduced approximately 520 V-J features to 13, which were used in a naive Bayes classifier (R e1071). No statistical method was used to fix the sample size in advance, and group allocation was not hidden from the investigators. TCR Vbeta CDR3 sequencing of around 130 peripheral blood samples (about 45 ophthalmopathy, roughly 74 hyperthyroidism and approximately 17 progressor patients) is reported in the paper.

The source material was peripheral blood mononuclear cells (PBMCs), sampled at new diagnosis, from a patient treated with antithyroid drugs. This receptor was obtained from a woman in her 30s with Graves disease. Donor details come from another sample of the same person, matched by shared clones. Recombination linked TRBV5-1 to TRBJ2-1, with 8 bases matching TRBD2. The CDR3 loop reads CASRREGSSYNEQFF. The nucleotides are TGCGCCAGCAGACGGGAGGGGAGCTCCTACAATGAGCAGTTCTTC.